This T cell receptor (beta chain) was sequenced for a study of a mutant IDH1 vaccine in newly diagnosed glioma. For the study at large: Of the patients given treatment, around 62% were male and around 40% were female, and a mean age of roughly 40 years was recorded. Points from the study as a whole: Pseudoprogression appears to have had no connection to changes in top peripheral T cell clonotypes. Vaccine-induced immune responses occurred in roughly 94% of patients.

TCRdb keeps only in-frame clones here, not all; method: immunoSEQ multiplex PCR. This sample has 60,000 to 65,000 clones, with roughly four fifths found just once. Time point reported: week 47, end of study. Each vaccine dose was 300 ug of mutant IDH1 20-mer peptide, with topical imiquimod. Per germline, CDR1 MNHNS and CDR2 SASEGT. Between the trimmed V and J ends, which lost 2 bases and 4 bases, there was a span of 8 bases. The CDR3 loop spans 13 amino acids. As for this clone: Its specificity is not known.

Source: PBMCs, taken from a glioma patient whose treatment included an IDH1 peptide vaccine. The V and J genes are TRBV6-1 and TRBJ2-5; no reliable D call. The clonotype comes from a man aged 30 to 45 with glioma. CDR3 region: CASSEFLIETQYF. CDR3 coding DNA: TGTGCCAGCAGTGAATTTCTTATAGAGACCCAGTACTTC.